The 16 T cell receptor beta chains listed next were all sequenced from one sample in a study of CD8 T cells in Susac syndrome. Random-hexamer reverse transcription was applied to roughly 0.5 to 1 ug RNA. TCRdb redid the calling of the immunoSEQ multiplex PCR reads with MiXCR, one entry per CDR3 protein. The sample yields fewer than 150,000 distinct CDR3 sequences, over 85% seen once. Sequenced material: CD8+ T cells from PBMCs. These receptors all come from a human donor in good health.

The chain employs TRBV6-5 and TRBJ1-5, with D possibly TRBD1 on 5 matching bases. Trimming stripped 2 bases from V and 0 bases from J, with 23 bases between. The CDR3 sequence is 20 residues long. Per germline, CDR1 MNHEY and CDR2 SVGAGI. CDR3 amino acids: CASSYAREALGGTSNQPQHF. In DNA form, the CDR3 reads TGTGCCAGCAGTTACGCCCGAGAAGCACTGGGGGGGACTAGCAATCAGCCCCAGCATTTT.

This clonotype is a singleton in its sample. In nucleotides, the CDR3 is TGTGCCAGCAGTGTCCATGCCGATAGCACAGATACGCAGTATTTT. Its protein is CASSVHADSTDTQYF. This chain uses TRBV12-3 or TRBV12-4 with TRBJ2-3; D not certain. This CDR3 comprises 15 residues. Between the trimmed V and J ends, which lost 5 bases and 0 bases, there was a span of 12 bases.

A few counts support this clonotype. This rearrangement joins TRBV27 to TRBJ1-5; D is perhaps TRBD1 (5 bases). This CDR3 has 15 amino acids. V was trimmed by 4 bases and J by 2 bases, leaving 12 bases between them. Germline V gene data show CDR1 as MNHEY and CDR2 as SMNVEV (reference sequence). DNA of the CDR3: TGTGCCAGCAGTTCCCTCAGGGCTCGCAATCAGCCCCAGCATTTT. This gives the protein CASSSLRARNQPQHF.

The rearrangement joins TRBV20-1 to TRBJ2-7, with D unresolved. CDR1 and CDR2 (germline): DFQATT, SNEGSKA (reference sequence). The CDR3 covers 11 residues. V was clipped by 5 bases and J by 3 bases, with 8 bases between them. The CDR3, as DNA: TGCAGTGCTCCTATGAGCTACGAGCAGTACTTC. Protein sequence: CSAPMSYEQYF.

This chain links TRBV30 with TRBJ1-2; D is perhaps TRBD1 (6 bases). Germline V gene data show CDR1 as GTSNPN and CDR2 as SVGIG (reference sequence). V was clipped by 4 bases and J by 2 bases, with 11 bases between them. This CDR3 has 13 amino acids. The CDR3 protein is CAWTPTGNYGYTF. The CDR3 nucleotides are TGTGCCTGGACTCCGACAGGAAACTATGGCTACACCTTC.

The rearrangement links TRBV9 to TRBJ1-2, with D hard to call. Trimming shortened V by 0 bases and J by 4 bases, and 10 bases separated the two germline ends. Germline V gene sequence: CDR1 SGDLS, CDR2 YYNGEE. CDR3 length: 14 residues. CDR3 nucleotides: TGTGCCAGCAGCGTAGACGGCTCACCCTATGGCTACACCTTC. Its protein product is CASSVDGSPYGYTF.

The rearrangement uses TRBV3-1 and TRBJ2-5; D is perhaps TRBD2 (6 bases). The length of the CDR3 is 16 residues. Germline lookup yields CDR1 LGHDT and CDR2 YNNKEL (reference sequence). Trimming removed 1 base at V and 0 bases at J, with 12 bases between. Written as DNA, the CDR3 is TGTGCCAGCAGCCAAGCAGCGGGCTATAACCAAGAGACCCAGTACTTC. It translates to CASSQAAGYNQETQYF.

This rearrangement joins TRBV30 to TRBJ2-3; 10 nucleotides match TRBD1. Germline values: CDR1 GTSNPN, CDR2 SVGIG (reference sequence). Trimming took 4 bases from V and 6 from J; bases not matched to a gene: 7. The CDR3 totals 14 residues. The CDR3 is CAWTRTGGRDTQYF. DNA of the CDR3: TGTGCCTGGACCCGGACAGGGGGAAGGGATACGCAGTATTTT.

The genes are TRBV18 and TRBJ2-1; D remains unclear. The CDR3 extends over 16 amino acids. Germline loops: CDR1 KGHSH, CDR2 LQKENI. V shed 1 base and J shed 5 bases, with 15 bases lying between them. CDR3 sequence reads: CASSPLEQALHNEQFF. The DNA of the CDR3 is TGTGCCAGCTCACCACTGGAGCAGGCATTGCACAATGAGCAGTTCTTC.

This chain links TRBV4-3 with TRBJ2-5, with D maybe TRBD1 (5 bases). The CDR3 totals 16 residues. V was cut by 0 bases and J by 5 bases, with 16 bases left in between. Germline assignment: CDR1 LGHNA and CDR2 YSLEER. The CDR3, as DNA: TGCGCCAGCAGCCAAGATCGGACCACCTCAGGGGAGACCCAGTACTTC. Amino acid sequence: CASSQDRTTSGETQYF.

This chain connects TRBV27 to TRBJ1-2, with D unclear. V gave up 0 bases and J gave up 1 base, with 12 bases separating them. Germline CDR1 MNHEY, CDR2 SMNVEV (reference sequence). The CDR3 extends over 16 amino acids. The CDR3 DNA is TGTGCCAGCAGTTTATCAGCGTGGGATAATAACTATGGCTACACCTTC. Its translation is CASSLSAWDNNYGYTF.

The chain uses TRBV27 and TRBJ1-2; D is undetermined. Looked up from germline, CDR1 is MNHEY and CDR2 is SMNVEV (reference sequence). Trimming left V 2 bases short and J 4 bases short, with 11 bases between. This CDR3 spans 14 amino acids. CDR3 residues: CASSLIGPAYGYTF. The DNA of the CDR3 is TGTGCCAGCAGTTTAATAGGGCCCGCCTATGGCTACACCTTC.

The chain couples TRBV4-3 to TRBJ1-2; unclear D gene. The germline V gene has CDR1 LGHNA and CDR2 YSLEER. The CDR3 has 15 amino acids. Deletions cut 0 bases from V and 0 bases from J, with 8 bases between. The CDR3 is CASSQDPKPNYGYTF. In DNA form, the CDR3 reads TGCGCCAGCAGCCAAGATCCTAAACCTAACTATGGCTACACCTTC.

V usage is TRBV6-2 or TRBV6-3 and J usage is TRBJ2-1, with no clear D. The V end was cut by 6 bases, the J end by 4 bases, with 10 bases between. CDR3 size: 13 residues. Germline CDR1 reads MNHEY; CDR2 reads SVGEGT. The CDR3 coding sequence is TGTGCCAGCAGACTGTCCGATTACAATGAGCAGTTCTTC. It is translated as CASRLSDYNEQFF.

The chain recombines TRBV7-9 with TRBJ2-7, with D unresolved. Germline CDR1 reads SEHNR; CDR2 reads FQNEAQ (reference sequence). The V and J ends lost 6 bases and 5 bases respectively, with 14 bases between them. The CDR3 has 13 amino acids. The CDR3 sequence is CASRPPLADEQYF. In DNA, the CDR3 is TGTGCCAGCAGGCCCCCCCTGGCCGACGAGCAGTACTTC.

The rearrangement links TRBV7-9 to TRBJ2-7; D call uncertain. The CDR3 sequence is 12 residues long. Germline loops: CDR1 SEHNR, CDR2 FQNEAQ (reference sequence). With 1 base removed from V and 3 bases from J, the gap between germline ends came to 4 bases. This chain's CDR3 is CASSLGVYEQYF. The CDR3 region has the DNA TGTGCCAGCAGCTTAGGGGTCTACGAGCAGTACTTC.